The 8 T cell receptor beta chains presented below share a single source sample, sequenced in a study of cytomegalovirus exposure and HLA in healthy donors. The PCR used 60 Vbeta and 13 Jbeta primers. Clones were read by immunoSEQ multiplex PCR, and TCRdb kept only the in-frame ones, dropping some. This sample has roughly 160,000 clones, with just under 80% found just once. Sequencing was carried out using PBMCs. These receptors were obtained from a woman aged 45 to 65 in good health and CMV-seropositive.

The rearrangement uses TRBV6-5 and TRBJ2-7; 9 bases align to TRBD1. The CDR3 has 14 amino acids. V shed 7 bases, J shed 3 bases, and the junction held 7 bases outside the gene matches. Germline values: CDR1 MNHEY, CDR2 SVGAGI. CDR3 DNA: TGTGCCAGCACTCCGACAGGGGGTATCTACGAGCAGTACTTC. Translation gives CASTPTGGIYEQYF.

In DNA form, the CDR3 reads TGCGCCAGCAGCCAAGATGGGACAGGGAGAGACGGGGAGCTGTTTTTT. Translation gives CASSQDGTGRDGELFF. The chain carries TRBV4-1 and TRBJ2-2; TRBD1 matches at 9 bases. The CDR3 length is 16 residues. V was clipped by 0 bases and J by 7 bases; unmatched bases: 6. CDR1 MGHRA and CDR2 YSYEKL come from the germline V gene.

This rearrangement joins TRBV18 to TRBJ2-7; 8 bases agree with TRBD2. This CDR3 is 17 amino acids long. Germline trimming cut 0 bases from V and 0 bases from J; bases unmatched to any gene: 7. Germline V gene sequence: CDR1 KGHSH, CDR2 LQKENI. In DNA form, the CDR3 reads TGTGCCAGCTCACCACCCCTTAGCGGGGAGAGCTCCTACGAGCAGTACTTC. Translation: CASSPPLSGESSYEQYF.

CDR3 sequence reads: CASSPQRRGLNTGELFF. CDR3 DNA sequence: TGTGCCAGCTCACCTCAACGGAGGGGCCTGAACACCGGGGAGCTGTTTTTT. The chain combines TRBV18 with TRBJ2-2, with D possibly TRBD2 on 6 matching bases. This CDR3 region has 17 residues. V lost 3 bases to trimming and J lost 1 base, with 15 bases between them. Germline V CDR1 and CDR2: KGHSH, LQKENI.

The chain has TRBV2 and TRBJ1-1, with D possibly TRBD1 on 6 matching bases. Germline assignment: CDR1 SNHLY and CDR2 FYNNEI. The CDR3 extends over 13 amino acids. V lost 4 bases and J 4 bases, leaving 10 bases between the germline ends. Here the CDR3 DNA reads TGTGCCAGCAGTGGGACAGCCAGCACTGAAGCTTTCTTT. It yields the protein CASSGTASTEAFF.

The genes are TRBV6-6 and TRBJ2-7; possible D gene TRBD2, 5 bases. Trimming shortened V by 2 bases and J by 0 bases, and 11 bases separated the two germline ends. This CDR3 has 15 amino acids. Germline lookup yields CDR1 MNHNY and CDR2 SVGAGI (reference sequence). The CDR3 DNA reads as TGTGCCAGCAGTTACCTGGGAGACCCCTCCTACGAGCAGTACTTC. Protein: CASSYLGDPSYEQYF.

CDR3 sequence: CASSVSGTSPYNEQFF. For the CDR3, the DNA is TGTGCCAGCAGTGTTTCGGGTACTAGTCCCTACAATGAGCAGTTCTTC. This chain links TRBV6-1 with TRBJ2-1, with D perhaps TRBD2 (5 bases). Trimming removed 4 bases at V and 2 bases at J, with 15 bases between. In germline, CDR1 is MNHNS, CDR2 SASEGT. The CDR3 consists of 16 residues.

The genes are TRBV18 and TRBJ1-1, with D perhaps TRBD1 (6 bases). Germline CDR1 KGHSH, CDR2 LQKENI. Between the trimmed V and J ends, which lost 3 bases and 8 bases, there was a span of 16 bases. CDR3 length: 14 amino acids. CDR3 loop: CASSPSEQGTEAFF. The DNA of the CDR3 is TGTGCCAGCTCACCGTCGGAACAGGGTACAGAAGCTTTCTTT.